This record concerns one T cell receptor (beta chain) sequence. What it recognizes is unknown. Germline assignment: CDR1 MNHEY and CDR2 SVGAGI. Trimming removed 3 bases from V and 3 bases from J, with 7 bases in between. The CDR3 has 13 residues. The source of the sample is a study of a mutant IDH1 vaccine in newly diagnosed glioma. Study information: Vaccine dosing followed radiotherapy by 4-6 weeks, or accompanied temozolomide cycles. There were approximately 62% males and around 40% females among treated patients, whose mean age was about 41 years. Earlier treatment was radiotherapy, temozolomide, or both, with most getting both.

Indicated time point: week 5, during vaccination. The content of each vaccine dose was 300 ug of mutant IDH1 20-mer peptide, and topical imiquimod accompanied it. Donors had new WHO grade 3 or 4 IDH1-mutant, ATRX-lost astrocytomas. Assay used: immunoSEQ multiplex PCR; TCRdb lists only in-frame clones, some missing. The data hold roughly 54,000 clones, with roughly four fifths observed a single time. The sequencing here drew on PBMCs, taken from a glioma patient whose treatment included an IDH1 peptide vaccine. The receptor was isolated from a man between 25 and 39 years old with glioma. The chain couples TRBV6-5 to TRBJ2-3, with D maybe TRBD2 (5 bases). The CDR3 bases are TGTGCCAGCAGTTATACGGGAACAGATACGCAGTATTTT. Translating gives CASSYTGTDTQYF.